This TCR beta chain was identified during a study of radiation and T cells in renal cell carcinoma (dated by TCRdb to 2018 to 2020). Regarding the research as a whole: The samples were drawn from a clinical trial, where primary renal cell carcinomas were treated with 15 Gy of stereotactic body radiation therapy and then removed by nephrectomy 4 weeks afterward. TCR beta sequencing covered around 50 samples in total, comprising about 26 tumors and about 27 peripheral blood samples. A total of 4 million to 5 million unique CDR3 nucleotide sequences, encoding around 2.7 million unique CDR3 amino acid sequences, were found across all 53 samples. Overall study results and their limits: Changes in the blood repertoire were not tracked past 4 weeks after treatment. Top tumor clonotypes rose in blood from baseline to 2 weeks post-radiation, then contracted by 4 weeks, suggesting transient expansion of tumor-resident clones. Because pretreatment tumor biopsies were not available, the study could not determine whether clonotypes were already present within the tumor at baseline. The single-armed trial design could not address effects of radiation dose or scheduling on the TCR repertoire.

TCR beta libraries were generated from genomic DNA with the immunoSEQ kit, following the manufacturer's recommendations. For library preparation, a first multiplex PCR was performed with proprietary primers, followed by a second PCR in which unique barcodes were added, and bead cleanups were performed after each round. A kit-provided positive control reaction and a negative control reaction were included in every sample batch. The final libraries underwent checking on an Agilent 4200 TapeStation D1000 ScreenTape, volumetric pooling, and quantification by qPCR. Sequencing was performed on an Illumina NextSeq500 with a MidOutput 150-cycle cartridge, and 156 Read1 and 15 Index1 cycles were run with kit custom primers. The pooled library was loaded at around 1.1 pM with a roughly 22% PhiX control spike-in. As for the original processing: Vendor-processed data were analyzed in R, and a clonotype was defined as all T cells sharing the same CDR3 nucleotide sequence. For clone abundance analyses, frequencies were normalized to the 10,000 most abundant clones in each sample. Public T cell clones, averaging fewer than five per sample, were removed before analysis. Tumor-enriched clonotypes and baseline blood-enriched clonotypes were defined as those with an abundance difference of at least 32-fold between compartments. A beta-binomial differential abundance model was used to identify clonotypes that were expanded or contracted between blood time points. Tumor-blood repertoire similarity was measured with the Baroni-Urbani and Buser coefficient, and group comparisons used two-tailed Wilcoxon tests in R. The table comes from immuneACCESS by way of TCRdb, which keeps in-frame sequences with V and J called. Part of the clones is missing from these tables; in studies checked, under half for an unresolved V gene and the rest for unknown reasons. That table supplies the V and J calls and clone size; D and trimming were determined from the DNA. This sample has 120,000 to 150,000 clones in its table, and around four fifths of those were observed once. Under 25% of the sample is taken by the ten largest.

The CDR3 has 15 amino acids, counting the end cysteine and phenylalanine. The CDR3 DNA has 45 bases and is translated from base 1. Sequences MNHEY (CDR1) and SVGAGI (CDR2) are obtained from the germline V gene. The trim is 0 bases for V and 1 base for J, with a gap of 10 bases between the germline ends. As concerns this clone: No antigen is known for it. The input lacks base qualities; no much larger clone sits a single base away.

Reading the label with the study, this specimen's time point is: baseline pretreatment blood. The treatment or condition label, as the study defines it: 15 Gy SBRT to primary tumor, nephrectomy 4 weeks later. To follow tumor-enriched clonotypes, peripheral blood was collected serially from radiation-treated patients at baseline and again at 2 weeks and 4 weeks after SBRT. Renal cell carcinoma with clear cell pathology was present in all patients. The QIAamp DNA Blood Mini Kit (Qiagen) was used to prepare genomic DNA for TCR sequencing. The analyses included just those samples that passed every quality control check.

The rearranged chain carries TRBV6-5 and TRBJ2-7; the D gene is perhaps TRBD1 or TRBD2, as each covers 5 bases. The sequence derives from a woman aged 45-65 years with renal cell carcinoma. Here the sequenced sample was blood, taken from a patient whose treatment included radiotherapy and nephrectomy. The CDR3 loop reads CASSYSSGPSYEQYF. In nucleotide form, the sequence is TGTGCCAGCAGTTACTCATCGGGGCCATCCTACGAGCAGTACTTC.